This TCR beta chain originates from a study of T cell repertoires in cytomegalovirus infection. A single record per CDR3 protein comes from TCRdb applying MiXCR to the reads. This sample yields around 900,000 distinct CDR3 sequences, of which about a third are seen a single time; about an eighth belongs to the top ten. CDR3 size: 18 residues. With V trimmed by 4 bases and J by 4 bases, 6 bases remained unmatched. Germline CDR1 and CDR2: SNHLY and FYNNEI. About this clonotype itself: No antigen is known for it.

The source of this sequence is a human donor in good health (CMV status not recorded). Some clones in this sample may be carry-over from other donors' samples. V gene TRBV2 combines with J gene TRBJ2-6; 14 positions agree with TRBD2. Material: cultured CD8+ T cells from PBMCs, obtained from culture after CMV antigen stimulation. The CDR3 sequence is CASSATSGGASGANVLTF. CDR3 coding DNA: TGTGCCAGCAGTGCGACTAGCGGGGGGGCCTCAGGGGCCAACGTCCTGACTTTC.